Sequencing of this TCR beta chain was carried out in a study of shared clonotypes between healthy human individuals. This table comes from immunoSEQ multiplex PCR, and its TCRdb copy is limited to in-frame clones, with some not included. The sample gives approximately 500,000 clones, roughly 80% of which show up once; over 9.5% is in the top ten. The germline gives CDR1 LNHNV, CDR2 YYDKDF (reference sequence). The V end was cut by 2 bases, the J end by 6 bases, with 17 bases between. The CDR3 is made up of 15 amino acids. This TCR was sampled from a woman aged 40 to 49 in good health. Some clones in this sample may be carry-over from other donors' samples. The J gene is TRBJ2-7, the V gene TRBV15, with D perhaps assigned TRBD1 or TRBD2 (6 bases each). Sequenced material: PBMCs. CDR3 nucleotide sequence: TGTGCCACCAGCAGATCGGGGGCAGGTTGGTTCGAGCAGTACTTC. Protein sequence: CATSRSGAGWFEQYF.